The rows below give T cell receptor beta chains drawn from one sample of a study of blood T cell repertoires in COVID-19. TCRdb's copy holds only in-frame clones and misses some; the assay was immunoSEQ multiplex PCR. The table includes around 300,000 clones, about 90% detected once. Material for sequencing was PBMCs or T cells enriched from blood (not recorded which). The source of these receptors is a woman aged 25 to 45 who had recovered from COVID-19. Both conserved end residues are part of each CDR3. A D gene is named only where the DNA matches it firmly. A clone size is listed for some rows: how often the clone was seen (once, few, many), or a class if it is expanded.

d_call	clone_size	j_call	v_call	cdr3_nt	cdr3_aa
-	-	TRBJ1-1	TRBV5-4	TGTGCCAGCAGCTCGGACAGTAACACTGAAGCTTTCTTT	CASSSDSNTEAFF
-	once	TRBJ1-2	TRBV2	TGTGCCAGCAGTGAATTCAGATCAAGTAACTATGGCTACACCTTC	CASSEFRSSNYGYTF
TRBD1	-	TRBJ1-5	TRBV7-9	TGTGCCAGCAGCTTCGCGGGACAGGGCAATCAGCCCCAGCATTTT	CASSFAGQGNQPQHF
TRBD1	-	TRBJ2-5	TRBV27	TGTGCCAGCCGTCGTCAGGGGGAAGAGACCCAGTACTTC	CASRRQGEETQYF
-	-	TRBJ1-5	TRBV19	TGTGCCAGTAGTATCATCGGGGGAGGTCAGCCCCAGCATTTT	CASSIIGGGQPQHF
-	-	TRBJ2-7	TRBV15	TGTGCCACCAGCAGAGATGCGGACAGTATCTACGAGCAGTACTTC	CATSRDADSIYEQYF
TRBD1	-	TRBJ2-5	TRBV5-1	TGCGCCAGCAGCTTGGGGACAGGGGATGGGACCCAGTACTTC	CASSLGTGDGTQYF
TRBD1	few	TRBJ1-1	TRBV5-4	TGTGCCAGCAGCCTCAGACAGGGCGCGTTGAACACTGAAGCTTTCTTT	CASSLRQGALNTEAFF
TRBD1	-	TRBJ2-7	TRBV12-5	TGTGCTAGTGGCCTCTCTGGGGACAGGGCCCAGCAGTACTTC	CASGLSGDRAQQYF
-	once	TRBJ2-1	TRBV19	TGTGCCAGTAATGTAGGAGGAGGGAGCTCCTACAATGAGCAGTTCTTC	CASNVGGGSSYNEQFF
TRBD1	-	TRBJ2-5	TRBV18	TGTGCCAGCTCCCAGAACGGGGACAGGGGAGAGACCCAGTACTTC	CASSQNGDRGETQYF
-	-	TRBJ1-1	TRBV6-6	TGTGCCAGCAGTGAGTTGTCGGGGAACACTGAAGCTTTCTTT	CASSELSGNTEAFF
-	-	TRBJ1-2	TRBV5-1	TGCGCCAGCAGCTTGGGCTATGCGCCTGCTAACTATGGCTACACCTTC	CASSLGYAPANYGYTF
TRBD1	-	TRBJ1-3	TRBV6-6	TGTGCCAGCAGTCACCGGGACAGGGTGAGGTCTGGAAACACCATATATTTT	CASSHRDRVRSGNTIYF
-	-	TRBJ2-5	TRBV6-5	TGTGCCAGCGCTTGGTGGCCCCAAGAGACCCAGTACTTC	CASAWWPQETQYF
TRBD2	once	TRBJ2-1	TRBV11-2	TGTGCCAGCAGCTTAATGCTAGCGGGAGACAATGAGCAGTTCTTC	CASSLMLAGDNEQFF
TRBD2	few	TRBJ2-7	TRBV5-6	TGTGCCAGCAGCCGCGTAAAAGCCGGAAGCGGGAGTTTTTCCGAGCAGTACTTC	CASSRVKAGSGSFSEQYF
-	once	TRBJ1-5	TRBV25-1	TGTGCCAGCAGTGGTTCTGGGCTGCATCAGCCCCAGCATTTT	CASSGSGLHQPQHF
TRBD1	-	TRBJ2-1	TRBV18	TGTGCCAGCTCAACGGATGTAGGGACAGGTGACTACAATGAGCAGTTCTTC	CASSTDVGTGDYNEQFF
TRBD1	-	TRBJ2-1	TRBV19	TGTGCCAGTAGTTACAGGGGGAACAATGAGCAGTTCTTC	CASSYRGNNEQFF
-	-	TRBJ1-1	TRBV29-1	TGCAGCGTTGAATCGCGGTACACTGAAGCTTTCTTT	CSVESRYTEAFF
-	-	TRBJ1-1	TRBV25-1	TGTGCCAGCAGTGAATCGTGGGAGAGGGACACTGAAGCTTTCTTT	CASSESWERDTEAFF